Each of the 21 T cell receptor beta chains below was sequenced from the same sample in a study of T cell responses to AZD1222 COVID-19 vaccine. Sequencing used immunoSEQ multiplex PCR; TCRdb keeps in-frame clones, though not all of them. The sample holds about 140,000 clones, roughly 92% seen once. Sequenced here: peripheral blood, sampled on day 0 of AZD1222 vaccination. Receptors originate from an adult in good health.

This chain links TRBV11-2 with TRBJ2-5; no firm D call. Trimming took off 0 bases at V and 1 base at J, with 6 bases between the two ends. Germline CDR1 and CDR2: SGHAT and FQNNGV. The CDR3 contains 14 residues. The CDR3 DNA sequence: TGTGCCAGCAGCTTAGACCTCGCCCAAGAGACCCAGTACTTC. Translated, it gives CASSLDLAQETQYF.

The V gene is TRBV7-9, the J gene TRBJ2-7; 12 positions match TRBD2. Germline values: CDR1 SEHNR, CDR2 FQNEAQ (reference sequence). The ends lost 4 bases at V and 3 bases at J; junction bases unmatched: 4. The CDR3 loop spans 15 amino acids. The CDR3, as DNA: TGTGCCAGCAGCTACCGGACTAGCGGGATCTACGAGCAGTACTTC. It yields the protein CASSYRTSGIYEQYF.

V is TRBV7-3 and J is TRBJ1-1; D gene unclear. Germline loops: CDR1 SGHTA, CDR2 FQGTGA. V dropped 5 bases and J dropped 3 bases, with 13 bases sitting between them. This CDR3 has 14 amino acids. This chain's CDR3 is CASSPFAGDTEAFF. The DNA of the CDR3 is TGTGCCAGCAGCCCTTTCGCAGGCGACACTGAAGCTTTCTTT. Variable domain in full (rest from reference TRBV7-3 and TRBJ1-1): GAGVSQTPSNKVTEKGKYVELRCDPISGHTALYWYRQSLGQGPEFLIYFQGTGAADDSGLPNDRFFAVRPEGSVSTLKIQRTERGDSAVYLCASSPFAGDTEAFFGQGTRLTVV.

The chain joins TRBV5-6 to TRBJ2-1; possibly TRBD1 or TRBD2 for D (5 bases each). Germline V CDR1 and CDR2: SGHDT, YYEEEE. The CDR3 length is 17 residues. V was pared by 0 bases and J by 7 bases, with 20 bases between. CDR3 coding DNA: TGTGCCAGCAGCTTGGCACTTAGGGGAGTAGCATTTAATGAGCAGTTCTTC. Translation gives CASSLALRGVAFNEQFF.

The rearrangement links TRBV7-3 to TRBJ1-1, with a possible D match to TRBD1 (5 bases). Germline assignment: CDR1 SGHTA and CDR2 FQGTGA. Trimming took off 0 bases at V and 2 bases at J, with 25 bases between the two ends. The CDR3 runs to 20 residues. The CDR3 DNA reads TGTGCCAGCAGCTTAACTAACGAATTAAAAGGGACCGATCAAAACACTGAAGCTTTCTTT. Translating it yields CASSLTNELKGTDQNTEAFF.

The V and J genes are TRBV15 and TRBJ1-2; possibly TRBD1 for D (5 bases). V lost 3 bases to trimming and J lost 7 bases, with 15 bases between them. The CDR3 totals 14 residues. CDR1 LNHNV and CDR2 YYDKDF come from the germline V gene (reference sequence). CDR3 residues: CATSRGRGAGGYTF. The CDR3 bases are TGTGCCACCAGCAGGGGGAGGGGCGCTGGTGGCTACACCTTC.

This chain links TRBV27 with TRBJ1-2; 7 positions match TRBD1. V lost 7 bases and J lost 6; bases outside the gene matches: 8. Germline CDR1 and CDR2: MNHEY and SMNVEV (reference sequence). CDR3 size: 13 residues. CDR3 sequence reads: CASTRHRGDGYTF. CDR3 sequence (DNA): TGTGCCAGCACGCGCCACAGGGGTGATGGCTACACCTTC.

The V call is TRBV18, the J call TRBJ1-1, with D perhaps TRBD1 (5 bases). The CDR3 contains 14 residues. CDR1 KGHSH and CDR2 LQKENI come from the germline V gene. Trimming took off 3 bases at V and 7 bases at J, with 15 bases between the two ends. The CDR3 nucleotides are TGTGCCAGCTCACCCGTGCCAGGGAGGCTTGAAGCTTTCTTT. Protein sequence: CASSPVPGRLEAFF.

The J gene is TRBJ2-7, the V gene TRBV18, with TRBD2 matching 11 bases. From germline, CDR1 is KGHSH and CDR2 LQKENI. The CDR3 is 17 residues long. The V segment lost 1 base and the J segment 2 bases; nucleotides outside the gene matches: 7. This chain's CDR3 is CASSPRISSGRTYEQYF. The CDR3 region has the DNA TGTGCCAGCTCACCACGAATTTCTAGCGGGAGGACCTACGAGCAGTACTTC.

The V gene is TRBV2, the J gene TRBJ1-6; 7 bases match TRBD1. CDR3 size: 14 residues. Unmatched junction bases numbered 12, after V lost 10 bases and J lost 9 bases. Germline lookup yields CDR1 SNHLY and CDR2 FYNNEI. The CDR3 is CATRPGTAISPLHF. CDR3 DNA: TGTGCCACCCGACCCGGGACAGCAATTTCACCCCTCCACTTT.

CDR3 residues: CASTDRVVTGELFF. The CDR3 nucleotides read TGTGCCTCTACGGACAGGGTGGTCACCGGGGAGCTGTTTTTT. This chain joins TRBV10-3 and TRBJ2-2; 8 bases fit TRBD1. With 11 bases clipped from V and 4 bases from J, the junction kept 9 bases outside the gene matches. CDR1 and CDR2 (germline): ENHRY, SYGVKD. The CDR3 has 14 residues.

This clone showed up just once. The rearrangement uses TRBV4-2 and TRBJ2-1; 9 bases agree with TRBD1. The CDR3 has 16 residues. Germline V gene data show CDR1 as LGHNA and CDR2 as YNFKEQ. After removal of 1 base from V and 1 base from J, the junction contained 2 bases not matched to a gene. CDR3 loop: CASSQVDRGSYNEQFF. Here the CDR3 DNA reads TGTGCCAGCAGCCAAGTCGACAGGGGGTCCTACAATGAGCAGTTCTTC.

J is TRBJ2-1 and V is TRBV4-1; D perhaps matches TRBD2 (6 bases). Germline CDR1 MGHRA, CDR2 YSYEKL. Trimming left V 3 bases short and J 0 bases short, with 15 bases between. This CDR3 region has 17 residues. This CDR3 is CASSHHVAGSSYNEQFF. The DNA of the CDR3 is TGCGCCAGCAGCCACCACGTAGCCGGGAGCTCCTACAATGAGCAGTTCTTC.

This chain uses TRBV6-5 with TRBJ1-3; a weak D match, TRBD1 (5 bases). CDR3 length: 13 residues. Germline V gene lookup returns CDR1 MNHEY and CDR2 SVGAGI. V lost 8 bases, J lost 2 bases, and 10 bases lay in between. CDR3 coding DNA: TGTGCCAGCGGGGGGAAAACTGGAAACACCATATATTTT. Protein sequence: CASGGKTGNTIYF.

V and J are TRBV27 and TRBJ2-2; unclear D gene. V was clipped by 2 bases and J by 4 bases, with 2 bases between them. Per germline, CDR1 MNHEY and CDR2 SMNVEV (reference sequence). The length of the CDR3 is 12 residues. CDR3 region: CASSLGTGELFF. The CDR3 coding sequence is TGTGCCAGCAGTTTAGGCACCGGGGAGCTGTTTTTT.

The CDR3 loop reads CASSLRPPGEAFF. DNA for the CDR3: TGTGCCAGCAGCCTCCGACCCCCCGGTGAAGCTTTCTTT. V and J are TRBV5-4 and TRBJ1-1; D gene uncertain. CDR1 and CDR2 (germline): SGHNT, YYREEE (reference sequence). V lost 4 bases and J lost 7, with 14 bases in between. This CDR3 contains 13 residues.

The V gene is TRBV2, the J gene TRBJ1-3; no reliable D call. CDR1 SNHLY and CDR2 FYNNEI come from the germline V gene. The CDR3 is made up of 14 amino acids. The V and J ends lost 9 bases and 2 bases respectively, with 14 bases between them. CDR3 nucleotides: TGTGCCAGGGGAAAGGGAGGGCCTGGAAACACCATATATTTT. Translation gives CARGKGGPGNTIYF.

This clone showed up just once. CDR3 DNA: TGTGCCAGCAGCCACTACAGGGTGGGCGGGGAGCTGTTTTTT. Protein sequence: CASSHYRVGGELFF. J is TRBJ2-2 and V is TRBV14; D perhaps matches TRBD1 (6 bases). Germline assignment: CDR1 SGHDN and CDR2 FVKESK. V was trimmed by 3 bases and J by 7 bases, leaving 12 bases between them. The CDR3 totals 14 residues.

The chain combines TRBV11-2 with TRBJ2-7; D is perhaps TRBD1 or TRBD2 (5 bases each). The germline CDR1 and CDR2 sequences are SGHAT and FQNNGV. Trimming cost V 4 bases and J 7 bases, with 17 bases left between them. The CDR3 totals 14 residues. This CDR3 reads CASSSPSGTGEQYF. The CDR3 DNA follows: TGTGCCAGCAGCTCTCCCTCCGGGACGGGGGAGCAGTACTTC.

The table lists this clone with a count of one. The chain carries TRBV4-1 and TRBJ2-3, with D perhaps TRBD1 or TRBD2 (5 bases each). Trimming took off 3 bases at V and 7 bases at J, with 11 bases between the two ends. CDR3 length: 13 residues. Germline CDR1 MGHRA, CDR2 YSYEKL. The chain's CDR3 is CASSHVGTHTQYF. The DNA of the CDR3 is TGCGCCAGCAGCCACGTTGGGACCCATACGCAGTATTTT.

The CDR3 region has the DNA TGTGCCAGCAGTGACGGGACAGGGGGCGGTGAGCAGTTCTTC. This encodes CASSDGTGGGEQFF. The chain links TRBV6-4 to TRBJ2-1; the match to TRBD1 covers 12 bases. The CDR3 totals 14 residues. The germline V gene has CDR1 MRHNA and CDR2 SNTAGT. V shed 2 bases, J shed 9 bases, and the junction held 2 bases outside the gene matches.